This TCR beta chain was obtained from a study of glioma-infiltrating T cells. Amplification of TCR alpha and beta CDR3 regions from RNA used iRepertoire nested multiplex PCR. Tissue mRNA or PBMC total RNA, about 90-450 ng, went into one-step reverse transcription and amplification. TCRdb re-derived calls from the multiplex PCR reads in MiXCR, one entry per CDR3 protein. The sample includes about 180,000 distinct CDR3 sequences, about 47% of them seen just once. Germline CDR1 is DFQATT and CDR2 is SNEGSKA (reference sequence). V was cut by 0 bases and J by 5 bases, with 14 bases left in between. The CDR3 spans 14 residues. Study outcomes and limitations: CDR3 overlap between tissue and blood was very small. Above-expected tissue-blood divergence occurred in all gliomas, most in low-grade ones.

In regard to this clonotype: Antigen unknown. A much larger clone differs from this one at a single base, so this may be a read error.

The sequenced sample was glioma tissue, nonneoplastic brain tissue, or PBMCs (not recorded which). This clonotype originated in a human donor with low-grade glioma or glioblastoma, undergoing nonglioma brain surgery, or in good health (not recorded which). The chain couples TRBV20-1 to TRBJ2-7, with D perhaps assigned TRBD1 or TRBD2 (5 bases each). The CDR3: CSAREGFRGDEQYF. DNA for the CDR3: TGCAGTGCTAGAGAAGGCTTCCGGGGCGACGAGCAGTACTTC.